A selection of T cell receptor beta chains follows, all from one sample in a study of regulatory T cells in long-lasting Graves disease. TCRdb re-analysed the multiplex PCR reads in MiXCR, keeping a single row per CDR3 protein. Of 250,000 to 300,000 distinct CDR3 sequences in the sample, more than 15% were seen once. This sample also belongs to another study, concerning T cells in Graves' hyperthyroidism and ophthalmopathy.

The sequences come from peripheral blood mononuclear cells (PBMCs), collected at new diagnosis, from a patient treated with antithyroid drugs. Receptors were obtained from a woman in her twenties or thirties with Graves disease. Each CDR3 is given with its conserved first and last residue. A D gene is named only where the DNA matches it firmly. Size is stated for part of the rows, as once, few or many counts, or as a class when the clone is expanded.

TRBV7-2	.	TRBJ2-2	many	CASSSDRRPGELFF	TGTGCCAGCAGCTCAGACAGGAGGCCCGGGGAGCTGTTTTTT
TRBV27	.	TRBJ2-5	.	CASSLSPGIGVETQYF	TGTGCCAGCAGTTTATCTCCAGGGATTGGGGTCGAGACCCAGTACTTC
TRBV12-3/TRBV12-4	TRBD1	TRBJ2-4	many	CASSARGTDIQYF	TGTGCCAGCAGTGCCCGTGGGACAGACATTCAGTACTTC
TRBV6-5	.	TRBJ1-2	.	CASSSTRDGYTF	TGTGCCAGCAGTTCTACCAGGGATGGCTACACCTTC
TRBV20-1	.	TRBJ2-3	few	CSASLPNTDTQYF	TGCAGTGCTAGTCTTCCTAACACAGATACGCAGTATTTT
TRBV7-9	TRBD1	TRBJ2-7	many	CASSLGQADHEQYF	TGTGCCAGCAGCTTGGGACAGGCCGATCACGAGCAGTACTTC
TRBV18	.	TRBJ1-1	many	CASSPRRSGTGDAFF	TGTGCCAGCTCACCAAGGCGCTCCGGGACGGGCGATGCTTTCTTT
TRBV6-1	.	TRBJ2-6	.	CASSTYSGANVLTF	TGTGCCAGCAGTACCTACTCTGGGGCCAACGTCCTGACTTTC
TRBV5-1	TRBD1	TRBJ1-2	many	CASSSSGTGHGYTF	TGCGCCAGCAGCTCTTCCGGGACAGGCCATGGCTACACCTTC
TRBV18	.	TRBJ2-6	few	CASSPQQRSGANVLTF	TGTGCCAGCTCACCTCAACAGCGCTCTGGGGCCAACGTCCTGACTTTC
TRBV20-1	.	TRBJ1-2	many	CSARVGQSYGYTF	TGCAGTGCTAGAGTTGGACAGTCATATGGCTACACCTTC
TRBV16	TRBD1	TRBJ1-2	.	CASSQSGTAGTF	TGTGCCAGCAGCCAATCGGGGACAGCGGGGACCTTC
TRBV6-2/TRBV6-3	.	TRBJ1-6	many	CASSEIPAGNSPLHF	TGTGCCAGCAGTGAAATTCCTGCGGGCAATTCACCCCTCCACTTT
TRBV27	.	TRBJ1-2	many	CASRGRVGDGYTF	TGTGCCAGCAGGGGACGGGTGGGAGATGGCTACACCTTC
TRBV2	TRBD2	TRBJ2-2	.	CASSIAGGRYPGELFF	TGTGCCAGCAGTATAGCGGGGGGGCGGTATCCCGGGGAGCTGTTTTTT
TRBV7-9	.	TRBJ1-1	many	CASSVGFKYTEAFF	TGTGCCAGCAGCGTGGGGTTTAAGTACACTGAAGCTTTCTTT
TRBV10-3	TRBD2	TRBJ2-7	many	CAISEPGTSGSYEQYF	TGTGCCATCAGTGAGCCCGGGACTAGCGGATCCTACGAGCAGTACTTC
TRBV6-1	.	TRBJ2-2	.	CATRARGMTENTGELFF	TGTGCCACCCGAGCGAGAGGGATGACAGAGAACACCGGGGAGCTGTTTTTT
TRBV20-1	.	TRBJ1-2	.	CSARGRWGGLAYGYTF	TGCAGTGCTAGAGGCCGGTGGGGGGGGCTAGCCTATGGCTACACCTTC
TRBV12-3/TRBV12-4	.	TRBJ2-2	.	CASSSNNQGAGELFF	TGTGCCAGCAGTTCCAATAACCAGGGTGCCGGGGAGCTGTTTTTT
TRBV11-3	.	TRBJ1-4	many	CASSLGIQGLQDEKLFF	TGTGCCAGCAGCTTAGGGATACAGGGACTGCAGGATGAAAAACTGTTTTTT
TRBV20-1	.	TRBJ2-2	many	CSGLPNANTGELFF	TGCAGTGGGCTACCGAACGCGAACACCGGGGAGCTGTTTTTT
TRBV7-8	.	TRBJ2-2	many	CASSLVLDRSGELFF	TGTGCCAGCAGCTTAGTTCTGGACCGCTCCGGGGAGCTGTTTTTT
TRBV7-9	.	TRBJ1-5	many	CASSLGPGFNQPQHF	TGTGCCAGCAGCTTAGGTCCAGGGTTCAATCAGCCCCAGCATTTT
TRBV6-1	TRBD1	TRBJ2-5	many	CASSDRGRETQYF	TGTGCCAGCAGCGACAGGGGTAGGGAGACCCAGTACTTC